This T cell receptor beta chain was captured in a study of blood T cell repertoires in COVID-19. There are 18 residues in the CDR3. Trimming stripped 0 bases from V and 4 bases from J, with 20 bases between. CDR1 is SGHRS, CDR2 YFSETQ, per germline. TCRdb's table, derived via immunoSEQ multiplex PCR, lists solely in-frame clones and lacks some. The table has about 45,000 clones, over 75% seen once; the top ten hold 30% to 35%. The clonotype was recovered from a woman aged 80 or over with acute or convalescent COVID-19. Input material: peripheral blood. This rearrangement joins TRBV5-1 to TRBJ2-1, with TRBD2 as a possible D gene (7 bases). CDR3 bases: TGCGCCAGCAGCTTGGCCCCTGGGGGCGGGAGCCAGTACAATGAGCAGTTCTTC. This gives the protein CASSLAPGGGSQYNEQFF.